The clone carrying this TCR beta chain has more than one count but fewer than ten. The CDR3 is 14 residues long. Germline V gene sequence: CDR1 SEHNR, CDR2 FQNEAQ (reference sequence). The V and J ends lost 2 bases and 7 bases, in that order; junction bases with no gene match: 7. The source of the sample is a study of T cell repertoires in cytomegalovirus infection. TCRdb independently ran MiXCR on the reads; one entry per CDR3 protein. The sample shows approximately 500,000 distinct CDR3 sequences, more than 15% of them seen only once. This sequence originates from a human donor in good health (CMV status not recorded). Some clones in this sample may be carry-over from other donors' samples. The chain links TRBV7-9 to TRBJ2-7; TRBD2 matches 8 bases. Sequencing was carried out using CD8+ T cells from PBMCs. The DNA for the CDR3 is TGTGCCAGCAGCTTAATCCGGGAGGGTCGGGAGCAGTACTTC. This gives the protein CASSLIREGREQYF.